Shown below are 27 T cell receptor beta chains from a single sample sequenced in a study of T cell changes during pregnancy in multiple sclerosis (dated by TCRdb to about 2019). Library preparation used the immunoSEQ multiplex PCR assay. Held by TCRdb, this immuneACCESS table contains in-frame sequences only and omits some clones. Under half of the omission traces to an unresolved V gene where checked; the cause of the rest is unknown. The sample table lists roughly 65,000 clones, around 90% of them with a count of one. Less than 1.5% of the sample is in the top ten clones. The sample in question was peripheral blood, obtained in the third trimester of pregnancy. These receptors originate from a female donor in good health, enrolled as a control in a pregnancy study.

The chain recombines TRBV27 with TRBJ2-3, with D perhaps matching TRBD1 (5 bases). The CDR3 is 14 amino acids. The germline gives CDR1 MNHEY, CDR2 SMNVEV (reference sequence). Trimming removed 3 bases from V and 5 bases from J, with 12 bases in between. The DNA for the CDR3 is TGTGCCAGCAGTTTGGGTGGGGCCAGAGATACGCAGTATTTT. This sequence encodes CASSLGGARDTQYF.

J is TRBJ2-3 and V is TRBV9; D might be TRBD1 (6 bases). The CDR3 spans 13 residues. The V gene lost 3 bases and the J gene lost 4 bases, with 9 bases spanning the gap. CDR1 and CDR2 (germline): SGDLS, YYNGEE. The CDR3 nucleotides are TGTGCCAGCAGCGGGGACATCGCAGATACGCAGTATTTT. Translating gives CASSGDIADTQYF.

The V call is TRBV6-6, the J call TRBJ2-2; possible D gene TRBD2, 5 bases. V was cut by 7 bases and J by 1 base, with 7 bases left in between. CDR3 length: 13 amino acids. Per germline, CDR1 MNHNY and CDR2 SVGAGI (reference sequence). Here the CDR3 DNA reads TGTGCCAGCACCGGGATGAACACCGGGGAGCTGTTTTTT. Translating gives CASTGMNTGELFF.

DNA for the CDR3: TGTGCCAGTAGTACGACCCGGGACAGGGGCTACGAGCAGTACTTC. Protein sequence: CASSTTRDRGYEQYF. The chain has TRBV19 and TRBJ2-7; 10 bases map to TRBD1. Germline-derived CDR1 and CDR2 are LNHDA and SQIVND (reference sequence). Trimming took 4 bases from V and 3 from J; bases not matched to a gene: 6. The CDR3 length is 15 residues.

This clone was recorded once. This chain uses TRBV6-5 with TRBJ1-2; weak D call: TRBD1 (6 bases). The CDR3 has 13 amino acids. V gave up 5 bases and J gave up 4 bases, with 11 bases separating them. In germline, CDR1 is MNHEY, CDR2 SVGAGI. CDR3 sequence: CASSPQGTYGYTF. The CDR3 DNA sequence: TGTGCCAGCAGTCCTCAGGGGACCTATGGCTACACCTTC.

CDR3: CASSLTGGSQPQHF. The CDR3 nucleotides are TGTGCCAGCAGCCTTACAGGGGGAAGTCAGCCCCAGCATTTT. The rearrangement uses TRBV28 and TRBJ1-5; the match to TRBD1 covers 8 bases. The germline V gene has CDR1 MDHEN and CDR2 SYDVKM. Trimming took 6 bases from V and 6 from J; bases not matched to a gene: 7. This CDR3 has 14 amino acids.

The J gene is TRBJ1-1, the V gene TRBV7-2, with 7 bases lining up with TRBD1. The CDR3 is 15 amino acids. The germline V gene encodes CDR1 SGHTA and CDR2 FQGNSA. V lost 2 bases, J lost 1 base, and 4 bases stayed unmatched. DNA of the CDR3: TGTGCCAGCAGCTTAACAGGGGTCACGAACACTGAAGCTTTCTTT. Translating it yields CASSLTGVTNTEAFF.

This clone was detected only a few times. The gene calls are TRBV7-8 and TRBJ2-7; tentative D call: TRBD1 (6 bases). The V and J ends lost 5 bases and 2 bases respectively, with 13 bases between them. Germline V gene sequence: CDR1 SGHVS, CDR2 FQNEAQ. This CDR3 contains 14 residues. The CDR3 DNA is TGTGCCAGCAGCGAAAACAGGGTGGCCTACGAGCAGTACTTC. It translates to CASSENRVAYEQYF. Combining the CDR3 with reference TRBV7-8 and TRBJ2-7 gives the whole variable domain GAGVSQSPRYKVAKRGQDVALRCDPISGHVSLFWYQQALGQGPEFLTYFQNEAQLDKSGLPSDRFFAERPEGSVSTLKIQRTQQEDSAVYLCASSENRVAYEQYFGPGTRLTVT.

The rearrangement links TRBV7-9 to TRBJ1-3; TRBD1 aligns across 11 bases. Trimming took 4 bases from V and 4 from J; bases not matched to a gene: 6. The CDR3 covers 16 residues. CDR1 and CDR2 (germline): SEHNR, FQNEAQ (reference sequence). CDR3 loop: CASSSGQGAIGNTIYF. DNA for the CDR3: TGTGCCAGCAGCTCCGGACAGGGGGCGATAGGAAACACCATATATTTT. The variable domain in full, with the rest retrieved from reference TRBV7-9 and TRBJ1-3, is DTGVSQNPRHKITKRGQNVTFRCDPISEHNRLYWYRQTLGQGPEFLTYFQNEAQLEKSRLLSDRFSAERPKGSFSTLEIQRTEQGDSAMYLCASSSGQGAIGNTIYFGEGSWLTVV.

This clone was observed once. The rearrangement uses TRBV14 and TRBJ2-1, with 9 nucleotides matching TRBD1. Germline V gene data show CDR1 as SGHDN and CDR2 as FVKESK. There are 15 residues in the CDR3. The ends lost 7 bases at V and 4 bases at J; junction bases unmatched: 8. The CDR3 spells CASTITGGPYNEQFF. As DNA, the CDR3 is TGTGCCAGCACTATAACAGGGGGCCCTTACAATGAGCAGTTCTTC.

V gene TRBV5-4 combines with J gene TRBJ1-2; D unresolved. The V and J ends lost 3 bases and 7 bases respectively, with 16 bases between them. Germline CDR1 and CDR2: SGHNT and YYREEE (reference sequence). This CDR3 comprises 14 residues. CDR3 sequence (DNA): TGTGCCAGCAGCTATTCGGGGATACCCGGTGGCTACACCTTC. Protein sequence: CASSYSGIPGGYTF. Drawing the rest from reference TRBV5-4 and TRBJ1-2, the complete variable domain is ETGVTQSPTHLIKTRGQQVTLRCSSQSGHNTVSWYQQALGQGPQFIFQYYREEENGRGNFPPRFSGLQFPNYSSELNVNALELDDSALYLCASSYSGIPGGYTFGSGTRLTVV.

This rearrangement joins TRBV7-3 to TRBJ2-5; no reliable D call. CDR1 SGHTA and CDR2 FQGTGA come from the germline V gene. V lost 2 bases to trimming and J lost 2 bases, with 12 bases between them. The CDR3 has 15 amino acids. The CDR3 sequence: CASSLGGGVQETQYF. The DNA for the CDR3 is TGTGCCAGCAGCTTAGGTGGCGGCGTTCAAGAGACCCAGTACTTC.

CDR3 DNA sequence: TGTGCCATCAGTGAGTCTACAGGGGGGCTGAACTATGGCTACACCTTC. This gives the protein CAISESTGGLNYGYTF. This chain joins TRBV10-3 and TRBJ1-2; 8 bases are a match to TRBD1. The CDR3 runs 16 residues. V trimming: 0 bases; J trimming: 2 bases; junction bases outside the gene matches: 5. Germline CDR1 ENHRY, CDR2 SYGVKD.

The chain recombines TRBV7-2 with TRBJ2-5, with no clear D. The germline V and J ends were trimmed by 3 bases and 5 bases, with 13 bases remaining between them. The CDR3 runs to 14 residues. CDR1 SGHTA and CDR2 FQGNSA come from the germline V gene. Here the CDR3 reads CASSFVSYKETQYF. CDR3 bases: TGTGCCAGCAGCTTTGTTTCGTACAAGGAGACCCAGTACTTC.

Note on this clone: This specimen includes other DNA sequences encoding the same CDR3. The rearrangement links TRBV19 to TRBJ2-7; 11 bases are a match to TRBD1. Germline trimming cut 4 bases from V and 4 bases from J; bases unmatched to any gene: 3. The CDR3 is 14 residues long. Germline CDR1 LNHDA, CDR2 SQIVND (reference sequence). CDR3 coding DNA: TGTGCCAGTAGTACCGGGACAGGGGGGTACGAGCAGTACTTC. It yields the protein CASSTGTGGYEQYF.

The V gene is TRBV7-9, the J gene TRBJ1-1, with a possible D match to TRBD1 (6 bases). This CDR3 has 15 amino acids. Trimming pared 5 bases from V and 5 bases from J, leaving 18 bases between. Germline values: CDR1 SEHNR, CDR2 FQNEAQ (reference sequence). CDR3 in amino acids: CASSPGSGGRTEAFF. The CDR3 DNA is TGTGCCAGCAGCCCGGGATCGGGGGGCAGGACTGAAGCTTTCTTT.

The gene calls are TRBV27 and TRBJ1-2, with TRBD1 identical over 9 bases. Germline CDR1 reads MNHEY; CDR2 reads SMNVEV (reference sequence). CDR3 length: 16 residues. Trimming cost V 5 bases and J 3 bases; bases outside gene matches: 10. The DNA for the CDR3 is TGTGCCAGCAGTGCTCACAGGGGGCGCGAGGACTATGGCTACACCTTC. Translation gives CASSAHRGREDYGYTF.

The J gene is TRBJ2-2, the V gene TRBV4-3; TRBD2 might be the D (6 bases). The V and J ends lost 1 base and 4 bases respectively, with 13 bases between them. The CDR3 runs to 16 residues. Germline assignment: CDR1 LGHNA and CDR2 YSLEER. The CDR3 DNA reads TGCGCCAGCAGCCAAGGTCGGGGGACCCTCACCGGGGAGCTGTTTTTT. As protein: CASSQGRGTLTGELFF.

The rearrangement uses TRBV28 and TRBJ2-1; the match to TRBD2 covers 8 bases. Germline values: CDR1 MDHEN, CDR2 SYDVKM. V lost 2 bases to trimming and J lost 11 bases; unmatched junction nucleotides: 8. This CDR3 is 14 amino acids long. DNA for the CDR3: TGTGCCAGCAGTTTAGGCCTAGCGGGCCTTAAGCAGTTCTTC. Protein: CASSLGLAGLKQFF.

The chain uses TRBV11-3 and TRBJ2-5; TRBD1 matches at 7 bases. Germline V gene data show CDR1 as SGHNT and CDR2 as YENEEA. The CDR3 runs 15 residues. V gave up 5 bases and J gave up 4 bases; unmatched junction bases: 10. The CDR3 spells CASSQQGLLGETQYF. CDR3 bases: TGTGCCAGCAGCCAACAGGGGCTGCTTGGAGAGACCCAGTACTTC. Using reference TRBV11-3 and TRBJ2-5 for the parts outside the CDR3, the full variable domain is EAGVVQSPRYKIIEKKQPVAFWCNPISGHNTLYWYLQNLGQGPELLIRYENEEAVDDSQLPKDRFSAERLKGVDSTLKIQPAELGDSAVYLCASSQQGLLGETQYFGPGTRLLVL.

V usage is TRBV5-1 and J usage is TRBJ2-2; TRBD1 is a possible D gene (6 bases). Germline CDR1 is SGHRS and CDR2 is YFSETQ. The germline V and J ends were trimmed by 5 bases and 1 base, with 6 bases remaining between them. The CDR3 extends over 13 amino acids. The CDR3 spells CASRQGNTGELFF. The CDR3 DNA reads TGCGCCAGCAGACAGGGGAACACCGGGGAGCTGTTTTTT.

The chain links TRBV4-1 to TRBJ1-1; the match to TRBD1 covers 7 bases. Germline loops: CDR1 MGHRA, CDR2 YSYEKL. Losses at the gene ends were 1 base for V and 0 bases for J; bases not matched to a gene: 5. The CDR3 extends over 16 amino acids. CDR3 loop: CASSQGYRGMNTEAFF. The CDR3 DNA follows: TGCGCCAGCAGCCAAGGCTACAGGGGCATGAACACTGAAGCTTTCTTT.

V is TRBV5-4 and J is TRBJ2-3; 7 bases line up with TRBD2. The CDR3 totals 15 residues. V lost 4 bases to trimming and J lost 5 bases; unmatched junction nucleotides: 10. Germline lookup yields CDR1 SGHNT and CDR2 YYREEE (reference sequence). CDR3 sequence (DNA): TGTGCCAGCAGCCCCGGCGGGGGAGAGAGAGATACGCAGTATTTT. This encodes CASSPGGGERDTQYF.

This clone was seen just once. This chain links TRBV28 with TRBJ2-1; 10 positions agree with TRBD1. Germline CDR1 and CDR2: MDHEN and SYDVKM. V gave up 4 bases and J gave up 7 bases; unmatched junction bases: 7. The CDR3 runs to 15 residues. The chain's CDR3 is CASSSGQGVGNEQFF. The CDR3, as DNA: TGTGCCAGCAGTTCCGGACAGGGGGTCGGAAATGAGCAGTTCTTC.

The chain carries TRBV27 and TRBJ1-1, with D hard to call. V was clipped by 1 base and J by 2 bases, with 11 bases between them. Germline V gene data show CDR1 as MNHEY and CDR2 as SMNVEV (reference sequence). The CDR3 totals 15 residues. CDR3: CASSLYTGRNTEAFF. The CDR3 DNA follows: TGTGCCAGCAGTTTATATACTGGGAGAAACACTGAAGCTTTCTTT.

This chain joins TRBV6-5 and TRBJ1-3; D is unclear. Germline values: CDR1 MNHEY, CDR2 SVGAGI. This CDR3 is built from 15 residues. V dropped 5 bases and J dropped 8 bases, with 19 bases sitting between them. The CDR3 DNA reads TGTGCCAGCAGTAACGGCCCAGTCGGTGCGGACACCATATATTTT. It yields the protein CASSNGPVGADTIYF.

The rearrangement joins TRBV5-1 to TRBJ2-2; 7 nucleotides align to TRBD2. The CDR3 runs to 15 residues. Germline V CDR1 and CDR2: SGHRS, YFSETQ. Losses at the gene ends were 4 bases for V and 1 base for J; bases not matched to a gene: 4. The CDR3 loop reads CASSPGGKNTGELFF. CDR3 bases: TGCGCCAGCAGCCCCGGGGGGAAGAACACCGGGGAGCTGTTTTTT.